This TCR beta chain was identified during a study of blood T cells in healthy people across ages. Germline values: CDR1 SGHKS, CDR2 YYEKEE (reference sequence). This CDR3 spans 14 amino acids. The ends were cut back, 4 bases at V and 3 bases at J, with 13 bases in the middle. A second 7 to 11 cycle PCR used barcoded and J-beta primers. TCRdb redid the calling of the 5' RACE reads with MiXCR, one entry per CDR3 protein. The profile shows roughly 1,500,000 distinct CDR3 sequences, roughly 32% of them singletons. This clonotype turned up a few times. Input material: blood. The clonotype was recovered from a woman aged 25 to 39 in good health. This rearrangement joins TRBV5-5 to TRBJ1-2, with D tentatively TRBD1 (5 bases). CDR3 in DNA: TGTGCCAGCAGCCTCTATGGGGCTGACTATGGCTACACCTTC. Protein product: CASSLYGADYGYTF.